This T cell receptor beta chain originates from a study of lymphopenia after photon versus proton radiotherapy. Broader study findings: Only patients who died were analyzed for survival; proton advantage is unproven. After the lymphocyte nadir, photon-treated repertoires showed oligoclonal expansion, especially of CD8+ Temra cells. In patients who died, overall survival fell as post-nadir TCR diversity dropped more.

TCRdb's table, derived via immunoSEQ multiplex PCR, lists solely in-frame clones and lacks some. The sample consists of about 25,000 clones, approximately 90% of them appearing once. For this clone: Its specificity is unknown.

The CDR3 covers 15 residues. Germline loops: CDR1 MNHEY, CDR2 SVGAGI. V lost 6 bases and J lost 6; bases outside the gene matches: 7. The clonotype comes from a middle-aged man with gastric cancer. The rearrangement uses TRBV6-5 and TRBJ1-5; TRBD1 matches at 11 bases. This specimen was peripheral blood, taken from a patient treated with photon-based radiotherapy. The CDR3 DNA follows: TGTGCCAGCAGACCGGACAGGGGGCTTTTTCAGCCCCAGCATTTT. Its translation is CASRPDRGLFQPQHF.